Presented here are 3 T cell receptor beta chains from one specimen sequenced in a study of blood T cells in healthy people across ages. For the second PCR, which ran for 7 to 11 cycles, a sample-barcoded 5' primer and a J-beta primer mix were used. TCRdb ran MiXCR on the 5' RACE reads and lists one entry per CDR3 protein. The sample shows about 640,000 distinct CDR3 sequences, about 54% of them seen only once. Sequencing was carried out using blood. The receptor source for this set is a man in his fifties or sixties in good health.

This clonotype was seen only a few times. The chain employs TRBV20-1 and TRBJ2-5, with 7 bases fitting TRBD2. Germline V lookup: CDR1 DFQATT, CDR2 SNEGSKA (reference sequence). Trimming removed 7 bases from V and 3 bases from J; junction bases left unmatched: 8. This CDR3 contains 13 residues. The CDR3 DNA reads TGCAGTGTTGGCGGGAGATACAAAGAGACCCAGTACTTC. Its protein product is CSVGGRYKETQYF.

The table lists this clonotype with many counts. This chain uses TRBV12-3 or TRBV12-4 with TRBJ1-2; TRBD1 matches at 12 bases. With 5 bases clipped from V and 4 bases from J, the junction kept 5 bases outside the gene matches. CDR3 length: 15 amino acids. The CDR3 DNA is TGTGCCAGCAGTCCAGGGACAGGGGGCAGCTATGGCTACACCTTC. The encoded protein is CASSPGTGGSYGYTF.

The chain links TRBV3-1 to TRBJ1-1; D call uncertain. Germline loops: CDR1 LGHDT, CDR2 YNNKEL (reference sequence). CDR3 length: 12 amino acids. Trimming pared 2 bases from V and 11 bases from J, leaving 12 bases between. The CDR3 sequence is CASSQYAGRAFF. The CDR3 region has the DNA TGTGCCAGCAGCCAATATGCGGGAAGGGCTTTCTTT.